In this sample, the clone carrying this T cell receptor (beta chain) turned up once. Its matching antigen is unknown. The data originate from a study of cytomegalovirus exposure and HLA in healthy donors. Study-wide background: Researchers previously reported finding 90 million to 120 million unique TCR beta sequences from around 200 million T cells.

The PCR contained 60 Vbeta and 13 Jbeta primers. The data were produced by immunoSEQ multiplex PCR, yet TCRdb's version contains in-frame clones alone and is incomplete. The table includes about 160,000 clones, 84% detected once. Each donor was nominally healthy when sampled (though unrecorded immune exposures were likely). The study's findings and limits: Immune exposure information comprised only CMV serostatus. Prediction of most subjects' HLA-A and HLA-B alleles by TCR beta sequences was reportedly accurate.

This CDR3 comprises 13 residues. The trim removed 6 bases at V and 7 bases at J, leaving 6 bases unmatched. Germline V gene sequence: CDR1 MNHNY, CDR2 SVGAGI (reference sequence). The receptor was isolated from a man over 45 in good health and CMV-seropositive. The sequenced sample consisted of PBMCs. The chain carries TRBV6-6 and TRBJ1-2; 9 nucleotides line up with TRBD1. The DNA for the CDR3 is TGTGCCAGCAGACAAACAGGGGGCCTTGGCTACACCTTC. This gives the protein CASRQTGGLGYTF.